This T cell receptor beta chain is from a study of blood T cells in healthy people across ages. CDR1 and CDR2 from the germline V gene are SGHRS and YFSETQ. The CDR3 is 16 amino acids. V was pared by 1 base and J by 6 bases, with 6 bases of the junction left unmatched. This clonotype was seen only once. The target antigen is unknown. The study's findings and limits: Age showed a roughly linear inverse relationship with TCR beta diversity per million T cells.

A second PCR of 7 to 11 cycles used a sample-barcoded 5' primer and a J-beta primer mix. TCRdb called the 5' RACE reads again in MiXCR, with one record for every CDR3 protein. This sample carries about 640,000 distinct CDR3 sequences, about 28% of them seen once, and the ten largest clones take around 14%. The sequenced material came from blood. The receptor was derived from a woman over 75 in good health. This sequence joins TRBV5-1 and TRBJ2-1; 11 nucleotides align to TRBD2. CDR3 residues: CASSLPLAGGLNEQFF. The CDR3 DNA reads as TGCGCCAGCAGCTTGCCCCTAGCGGGGGGACTCAATGAGCAGTTCTTC. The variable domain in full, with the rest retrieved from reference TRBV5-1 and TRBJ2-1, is KAGVTQTPRYLIKTRGQQVTLSCSPISGHRSVSWYQQTPGQGLQFLFEYFSETQRNKGNFPGRFSGRQFSNSRSEMNVSTLELGDSALYLCASSLPLAGGLNEQFFGPGTRLTVL.